A single sample is the source of the 9 T cell receptor beta chains below, sequenced in a study of cytomegalovirus exposure and HLA in healthy donors. The PCR contained 60 Vbeta and 13 Jbeta primers. Profiled with immunoSEQ multiplex PCR; TCRdb holds only in-frame clones, not every one. The top ten clones hold approximately 7.2% of a sample with around 140,000 clones, approximately 74% of them seen once. The sequenced sample consisted of PBMCs. The origin of the receptors is a male donor in good health and CMV-seronegative.

CDR3 sequence reads: CASRDGTSGADTQYF. In nucleotides, the CDR3 is TGTGCCAGCAGAGATGGGACTAGCGGTGCAGATACGCAGTATTTT. This rearrangement joins TRBV27 to TRBJ2-3; 11 positions match TRBD2. V was clipped by 6 bases and J by 4 bases; unmatched bases: 6. The CDR3 has 15 amino acids. The germline V gene encodes CDR1 MNHEY and CDR2 SMNVEV (reference sequence).

The rearrangement joins TRBV7-2 to TRBJ2-3, with 7 bases aligning to TRBD2. Germline trimming cut 0 bases from V and 0 bases from J; bases unmatched to any gene: 12. The CDR3 runs 19 residues. The germline V gene has CDR1 SGHTA and CDR2 FQGNSA. The DNA of the CDR3 is TGTGCCAGCAGCTTAGCGCACCGGTTCGGCGGGAGTAGCACAGATACGCAGTATTTT. This translates into CASSLAHRFGGSSTDTQYF.

This chain connects TRBV25-1 to TRBJ2-7; TRBD1 aligns across 7 bases. The germline gives CDR1 MGHDK, CDR2 SYGVNS. V gave up 6 bases and J gave up 4 bases; unmatched junction bases: 9. This CDR3 is 14 amino acids long. The CDR3, as DNA: TGTGCCAGCAGAAAGACAGGGACAATGTACGAGCAGTACTTC. Translation: CASRKTGTMYEQYF.

V and J are TRBV28 and TRBJ2-7; 7 nucleotides align to TRBD2. The CDR3 is 14 amino acids. CDR1 and CDR2 from the germline V gene are MDHEN and SYDVKM. V shed 11 bases and J 7 bases; nucleotides not matched to a gene: 17. The CDR3 protein is CASLSHPWGGEQYF. The CDR3 coding sequence is TGTGCCTCCCTTTCGCACCCATGGGGGGGGGAGCAGTACTTC.

The rearrangement joins TRBV29-1 to TRBJ2-7; 8 bases line up with TRBD1. The ends lost 3 bases at V and 4 bases at J; junction bases unmatched: 5. Germline CDR1 is SQVTM and CDR2 is ANQGSEA. CDR3 size: 13 residues. The CDR3 region is CSVDGTGGYEQYF. CDR3 bases: TGCAGCGTTGACGGGACAGGCGGGTACGAGCAGTACTTC.

V usage is TRBV19 and J usage is TRBJ2-1; TRBD2 aligns across 7 bases. V was clipped by 6 bases and J by 1 base; unmatched bases: 6. CDR3 length equals 15 residues. CDR1 is LNHDA, CDR2 SQIVND, per germline (reference sequence). CDR3 nucleotide sequence: TGTGCCAGTAGAACCACTAGCGAGTCCTACAATGAGCAGTTCTTC. Translating gives CASRTTSESYNEQFF. Filled out from reference TRBV19 and TRBJ2-1, the complete variable domain reads DGGITQSPKYLFRKEGQNVTLSCEQNLNHDAMYWYRQDPGQGLRLIYYSQIVNDFQKGDIAEGYSVSREKKESFPLTVTSAQKNPTAFYLCASRTTSESYNEQFFGPGTRLTVL.

The genes are TRBV9 and TRBJ1-4; 8 nucleotides align to TRBD1. The CDR3 totals 18 residues. Trimming cost V 3 bases and J 6 bases; bases outside gene matches: 16. Germline V lookup: CDR1 SGDLS, CDR2 YYNGEE. CDR3 region: CASSALIVYRGFDEKLFF. CDR3 nucleotide sequence: TGTGCCAGCAGCGCCTTGATCGTATACAGGGGGTTCGATGAAAAACTGTTTTTT.

J is TRBJ1-2 and V is TRBV6-5, with D perhaps TRBD1 (5 bases). CDR1 is MNHEY and CDR2 is SVGAGI in the germline V gene. The CDR3 length is 14 residues. V was cut by 5 bases and J by 4 bases, with 14 bases left in between. CDR3 region: CASSESAGPYGYTF. DNA of the CDR3: TGTGCCAGCAGTGAATCGGCAGGGCCCTATGGCTACACCTTC.

This clone showed up just a few times. The genes are TRBV7-2 and TRBJ1-2; D gene ambiguous. Trimming cost V 1 base and J 4 bases, with 13 bases left between them. The CDR3 covers 15 residues. Germline V gene sequence: CDR1 SGHTA, CDR2 FQGNSA. CDR3 in amino acids: CASSLGFRVSYGYTF. Here the CDR3 DNA reads TGTGCCAGCAGCTTAGGGTTTAGAGTCTCCTATGGCTACACCTTC.